What follows are 23 T cell receptor beta chains derived from one specimen sequenced in a study of blood T cell repertoires in COVID-19. Measured with immunoSEQ multiplex PCR; TCRdb has only the in-frame clones, and not every one. The sample shows 300,000 or so clones, about 90% of them seen only once. Sample: PBMCs or T cells enriched from blood (not recorded which). The source is a woman aged 30 to 39 who had recovered from COVID-19.

This chain connects TRBV27 to TRBJ1-6, with a possible D match to TRBD1 (6 bases). The V end was cut by 4 bases, the J end by 7 bases, with 32 bases between. CDR1 and CDR2 (germline): MNHEY, SMNVEV (reference sequence). This CDR3 has 21 amino acids. The CDR3 spells CASSSSRPGGTGGRGNSPLHF. The DNA for the CDR3 is TGTGCCAGCAGTTCCTCTCGCCCGGGGGGGACCGGGGGCCGGGGGAATTCACCCCTCCACTTT.

This rearrangement joins TRBV29-1 to TRBJ1-2, with TRBD1 as a possible D gene (5 bases). CDR1 and CDR2 from the germline V gene are SQVTM and ANQGSEA. The V gene lost 5 bases and the J gene lost 2 bases, with 18 bases spanning the gap. The CDR3 is 15 amino acids. DNA for the CDR3: TGCAGCGTTATCCCGAGACAGAATGAGAACTATGGCTACACCTTC. Protein sequence: CSVIPRQNENYGYTF.

In nucleotides, the CDR3 is TGTGCCAGCAGCCGTGACGGGGTAAGCACAGATACGCAGTATTTT. Its protein is CASSRDGVSTDTQYF. This chain links TRBV9 with TRBJ2-3; TRBD2 is a possible D gene (5 bases). The germline gives CDR1 SGDLS, CDR2 YYNGEE. Trimming left V 4 bases short and J 0 bases short, with 12 bases between. This CDR3 is 15 amino acids long.

J is TRBJ2-2 and V is TRBV30; 9 bases line up with TRBD1. Germline CDR1 and CDR2: GTSNPN and SVGIG (reference sequence). CDR3 length equals 13 residues. Trimming cost V 3 bases and J 7 bases; bases outside gene matches: 3. CDR3 nucleotide sequence: TGTGCCTGGAGACAGGGGGCGGTCGGGGAGCTGTTTTTT. This encodes CAWRQGAVGELFF.

The chain carries TRBV5-5 and TRBJ1-5, with TRBD1 matching over 10 bases. V lost 4 bases, J lost 6 bases, and 7 bases stayed unmatched. CDR3 length: 15 residues. Germline lookup yields CDR1 SGHKS and CDR2 YYEKEE (reference sequence). DNA of the CDR3: TGTGCCAGCAGCCCGACAGGGGGCGCGGGTCAGCCCCAGCATTTT. It is translated as CASSPTGGAGQPQHF.

In its sample, this clone was seen once. CDR3 residues: CASSQRTAPYQPQHF. DNA of the CDR3: TGTGCCAGCAGCCAACGGACAGCGCCATATCAGCCCCAGCATTTT. The J gene is TRBJ1-5, the V gene TRBV16; possible D gene TRBD1, 6 bases. Germline CDR1 KGHSY, CDR2 FQNENV. V gave up 2 bases and J gave up 5 bases, with 13 bases separating them. CDR3 length equals 15 residues.

The chain couples TRBV7-2 to TRBJ2-1; 7 nucleotides match TRBD2. Per the germline V gene, CDR1 is SGHTA and CDR2 is FQGNSA. The CDR3 has 15 amino acids. J was trimmed by 10 bases and V by 2 bases; bases with no gene match: 11. The CDR3 region is CASSLTGRGREEQFF. The CDR3 nucleotides read TGTGCCAGCAGCTTAACTGGGCGGGGGAGAGAGGAGCAGTTCTTC.

This clone was detected only once. V usage is TRBV9 and J usage is TRBJ2-5; D call uncertain. The CDR3 runs to 15 residues. From germline, CDR1 is SGDLS and CDR2 YYNGEE. The V and J ends lost 0 bases and 4 bases respectively, with 13 bases between them. CDR3 sequence reads: CASSVGSLAVETQYF. The CDR3 DNA follows: TGTGCCAGCAGCGTAGGATCTCTGGCGGTAGAGACCCAGTACTTC.

The CDR3 DNA follows: TGTGCCAGCAGCTCTTGGACTGAAGGTAACCAGCATTTT. It specifies CASSSWTEGNQHF. The chain couples TRBV7-9 to TRBJ1-5; unclear D gene. Trimming shortened V by 4 bases and J by 12 bases, and 16 bases separated the two germline ends. Germline V gene lookup returns CDR1 SEHNR and CDR2 FQNEAQ (reference sequence). This CDR3 is built from 13 residues.

V and J are TRBV5-1 and TRBJ2-1, with 9 bases matching TRBD2. V lost 2 bases to trimming and J lost 8 bases; unmatched junction nucleotides: 8. In germline, CDR1 is SGHRS, CDR2 YFSETQ. The CDR3 is 15 residues long. CDR3 protein: CASSLTAGGFDEQFF. In nucleotides, the CDR3 is TGCGCCAGCAGCTTAACGGCGGGGGGGTTTGATGAGCAGTTCTTC.

CDR3 region: CASSLAGQVNTEAFF. CDR3 DNA sequence: TGTGCCAGCAGCTTAGCGGGACAGGTGAACACTGAAGCTTTCTTT. The chain links TRBV7-8 to TRBJ1-1, with 8 bases identical to TRBD1. The V gene end was trimmed by 0 bases and the J gene end by 0 bases; junction bases not matched to a gene: 0. CDR3 length: 15 amino acids. The germline V gene has CDR1 SGHVS and CDR2 FQNEAQ.

The CDR3, as DNA: TGTGCCAGTAGTCAACTAGCGGGGGCCAACACCGGGGAGCTGTTTTTT. Its protein is CASSQLAGANTGELFF. The chain recombines TRBV19 with TRBJ2-2, with 11 bases matching TRBD2. This CDR3 is 16 amino acids long. Trimming at V came to 5 bases and at J to 2 bases, leaving 4 bases not matched to a gene. Germline V gene sequence: CDR1 LNHDA, CDR2 SQIVND (reference sequence).

There are a few counts of this clone. The chain links TRBV7-2 to TRBJ1-2, with TRBD1 matching 9 bases. J gave up 7 bases and V 4 bases, and 4 bases lay outside the gene matches. The CDR3 extends over 13 amino acids. CDR1 is SGHTA, CDR2 FQGNSA, per germline. The CDR3 sequence is CASSSNRGPGYTF. The DNA of the CDR3 is TGTGCCAGCAGCTCCAACAGGGGGCCTGGCTACACCTTC.

This chain connects TRBV7-9 to TRBJ1-6, with TRBD1 matching 7 bases. The CDR3 consists of 14 residues. Germline V CDR1 and CDR2: SEHNR, FQNEAQ (reference sequence). With 5 bases clipped from V and 5 bases from J, the junction kept 3 bases outside the gene matches. The CDR3 region is CASSPGTDNSPLHF. The CDR3 DNA follows: TGTGCCAGCAGCCCCGGGACAGATAATTCACCCCTCCACTTT.

This clone showed up just once. The rearrangement uses TRBV20-1 and TRBJ2-2; D gene ambiguous. Germline CDR1 reads DFQATT; CDR2 reads SNEGSKA (reference sequence). This CDR3 is built from 13 residues. V gave up 3 bases and J gave up 0 bases, with 5 bases separating them. As DNA, the CDR3 is TGCAGTGCTAGTTCAACGAACACCGGGGAGCTGTTTTTT. Its translation is CSASSTNTGELFF.

This chain connects TRBV10-2 to TRBJ2-7, with D tentatively TRBD1 (5 bases). The V gene lost 0 bases and the J gene lost 6 bases, with 15 bases spanning the gap. Germline assignment: CDR1 WSHSY and CDR2 SAAADI. The CDR3 contains 15 residues. The CDR3 region has the DNA TGCGCCAGCAGTGAGTCGGACACGGAAACGGGCGAGCAGTACTTC. Its translation: CASSESDTETGEQYF.

The chain recombines TRBV11-1 with TRBJ2-5; possible D gene TRBD1, 5 bases. In germline, CDR1 is SGHAT, CDR2 FQDESV (reference sequence). This CDR3 is 12 amino acids long. The ends were cut back, 5 bases at V and 5 bases at J, with 9 bases in the middle. CDR3 DNA sequence: TGTGCCAGCAGCCGAAAGGGGGAGACCCAGTACTTC. It is translated as CASSRKGETQYF.

J is TRBJ1-4 and V is TRBV28, with 8 bases fitting TRBD1. This CDR3 contains 17 residues. J was trimmed by 0 bases and V by 2 bases; bases with no gene match: 5. CDR1 and CDR2 from the germline V gene are MDHEN and SYDVKM. CDR3 residues: CASSLRQGRPTNEKLFF. The CDR3, as DNA: TGTGCCAGCAGTTTAAGACAGGGGAGGCCAACTAATGAAAAACTGTTTTTT.

The V and J genes are TRBV4-3 and TRBJ1-6; D is undetermined. Trimming removed 4 bases at V and 8 bases at J, with 18 bases between. The germline V gene has CDR1 LGHNA and CDR2 YSLEER. The CDR3 sequence is 16 residues long. CDR3 sequence (DNA): TGCGCCAGCAGCCCCTCTACCGGACGGGAGGATTCACCCCTCCACTTT. It encodes CASSPSTGREDSPLHF.

The chain combines TRBV7-6 with TRBJ1-2, with D perhaps TRBD1 (5 bases). The CDR3 loop spans 14 amino acids. V shed 1 base and J shed 3 bases, with 9 bases lying between them. Germline V gene data show CDR1 as SGHVS and CDR2 as FNYEAQ. As DNA, the CDR3 is TGTGCCAGCAGCTTAGGGGGGGGAGACTATGGCTACACCTTC. The encoded protein is CASSLGGGDYGYTF.

The rearrangement uses TRBV7-6 and TRBJ2-7, with 10 bases aligning to TRBD1. This CDR3 is 16 amino acids long. The V gene end was trimmed by 4 bases and the J gene end by 2 bases; junction bases not matched to a gene: 8. Germline-derived CDR1 and CDR2 are SGHVS and FNYEAQ. The CDR3 coding sequence is TGTGCCAGCAGCTCCCGGGGGGGGACAGGGGCCTACGAGCAGTACTTC. Translated: CASSSRGGTGAYEQYF.

The chain couples TRBV2 to TRBJ1-2; D unclear. CDR1 is SNHLY and CDR2 is FYNNEI in the germline V gene. CDR3 size: 16 residues. V lost 0 bases to trimming and J lost 8 bases, with 19 bases between them. The CDR3 region is CASSEAGHREAQGYTF. The CDR3 DNA reads as TGTGCCAGCAGTGAAGCGGGTCACCGAGAGGCCCAAGGCTACACCTTC.

The chain links TRBV28 to TRBJ1-1; D unclear. Trimming cost V 8 bases and J 0 bases, with 13 bases left between them. There are 14 residues in the CDR3. CDR1 is MDHEN and CDR2 is SYDVKM in the germline V gene. CDR3 nucleotide sequence: TGTGCCAGCTACCCGGCGGTTATGAACACTGAAGCTTTCTTT. Protein sequence: CASYPAVMNTEAFF. The variable domain in full, with the rest retrieved from reference TRBV28 and TRBJ1-1, is DVKVTQSSRYLVKRTGEKVFLECVQDMDHENMFWYRQDPGLGLRLIYFSYDVKMKEKGDIPEGYSVSREKKERFSLILESASTNQTSMYLCASYPAVMNTEAFFGQGTRLTVV.